A single sample gave rise to the 21 T cell receptor beta chains below, sequenced in a study of T cells in Graves' hyperthyroidism and ophthalmopathy. Amplification yielded TCR beta CDR3 regions, with RNA transcripts as the source. The HTBI set primed first-round TCR CDR3 RT-PCR. Each CDR3 protein is one row after TCRdb ran MiXCR on the multiplex PCR reads. The sample shows about 610,000 distinct CDR3 sequences, more than 45% of them seen only once. The sequenced sample consisted of peripheral blood or thyroid tissue (not recorded which). These TCRs come from a woman aged 18-29 years with Graves' hyperthyroidism.

The chain carries TRBV7-9 and TRBJ1-4; 7 nucleotides match TRBD1. The germline V gene has CDR1 SEHNR and CDR2 FQNEAQ (reference sequence). The CDR3 is 15 amino acids. V gave up 4 bases and J gave up 7 bases; unmatched junction bases: 9. CDR3 DNA: TGTGCCAGCAGCTCCGGGACAGTGAACACTGAAAAACTGTTTTTT. Its translation is CASSSGTVNTEKLFF.

This clonotype has ten or more counts. V is TRBV20-1 and J is TRBJ2-7; D remains ambiguous. Trimming stripped 2 bases from V and 0 bases from J, with 8 bases between. This CDR3 spans 13 amino acids. Germline CDR1 DFQATT, CDR2 SNEGSKA (reference sequence). CDR3 nucleotides: TGCAGTGCTAGATGGACGCCCTCCTACGAGCAGTACTTC. This gives the protein CSARWTPSYEQYF.

This clonotype appeared a few times. The rearrangement links TRBV11-3 to TRBJ2-2; TRBD2 agrees at 10 bases. V shed 3 bases, J shed 7 bases, and the junction held 8 bases outside the gene matches. From germline, CDR1 is SGHNT and CDR2 YENEEA. CDR3 size: 16 residues. CDR3 region: CASSFGLAVGGGELFF. The CDR3 bases are TGTGCCAGCAGCTTCGGACTAGCGGTCGGGGGCGGGGAGCTGTTTTTT.

In its sample, this clonotype was seen many times. V is TRBV2 and J is TRBJ2-2; D is possibly TRBD1 (6 bases). The CDR3 is made up of 15 amino acids. The germline V gene encodes CDR1 SNHLY and CDR2 FYNNEI. Trimming cost V 8 bases and J 13 bases, with 26 bases left between them. CDR3 region: CASGQRDTSTLVLFF. The DNA of the CDR3 is TGTGCCAGCGGACAACGGGACACCTCTACTCTGGTGCTGTTTTTT.

This clonotype was recorded at least ten times. The chain links TRBV5-5 to TRBJ1-2; D gene uncertain. V dropped 1 base and J dropped 2 bases, with 6 bases sitting between them. Germline CDR1 reads SGHKS; CDR2 reads YYEKEE (reference sequence). CDR3 length: 13 residues. DNA of the CDR3: TGTGCCAGCAGCTTGAGCCCCAACTATGGCTACACCTTC. This sequence encodes CASSLSPNYGYTF.

The table lists this clonotype with many counts. The chain carries TRBV2 and TRBJ2-7; D not certain. V was cut by 8 bases and J by 2 bases, with 13 bases left in between. The CDR3 loop spans 13 amino acids. The germline V gene has CDR1 SNHLY and CDR2 FYNNEI. Here the CDR3 DNA reads TGTGCCAGCTTGGATTTCTCCGCCTACGAGCAGTACTTC. It codes for CASLDFSAYEQYF. Filled out from reference TRBV2 and TRBJ2-7, the complete variable domain reads EPEVTQTPSHQVTQMGQEVILRCVPISNHLYFYWYRQILGQKVEFLVSFYNNEISEKSEIFDDQFSVERPDGSNFTLKIRSTKLEDSAMYFCASLDFSAYEQYFGPGTRLTVT.

The V call is TRBV24-1, the J call TRBJ1-2, with D possibly TRBD1 on 5 matching bases. Germline V gives CDR1 KGHDR, CDR2 SFDVKD. This CDR3 is built from 15 residues. V gave up 7 bases and J gave up 2 bases, with 16 bases separating them. Here the CDR3 reads CATSASWGGNYGYTF. The CDR3 DNA sequence: TGTGCCACCAGCGCCTCGTGGGGCGGGAACTATGGCTACACCTTC.

This clonotype was recorded at least ten times. The chain has TRBV20-1 and TRBJ2-3; the match to TRBD2 covers 7 bases. V shed 5 bases and J 6 bases; nucleotides not matched to a gene: 8. This CDR3 contains 13 residues. Germline V gives CDR1 DFQATT, CDR2 SNEGSKA (reference sequence). The CDR3 DNA reads as TGCAGTGCTCCTCGGGACTACCTGGATACGCAGTATTTT. Residues: CSAPRDYLDTQYF.

Of note for this clonotype: Since a much larger clone is just one base distant, this may be a read error. The chain employs TRBV10-3 and TRBJ2-1; D is possibly TRBD2 (5 bases). Germline loops: CDR1 ENHRY, CDR2 SYGVKD. The CDR3 covers 15 residues. CDR3: CAISGHGRTGDEQSF. In DNA, the CDR3 is TGTGCCATCAGTGGCCACGGACGGACTGGGGATGAGCAGTCCTTC.

V usage is TRBV4-2 and J usage is TRBJ1-2; unclear D gene. There are 15 residues in the CDR3. From germline, CDR1 is LGHNA and CDR2 YNFKEQ. V was cut by 3 bases and J by 5 bases, with 16 bases left in between. CDR3 protein: CASSQETSGGYGYTF. Here the CDR3 DNA reads TGTGCCAGCAGCCAGGAGACTAGCGGAGGGTATGGCTACACCTTC.

This rearrangement joins TRBV5-1 to TRBJ2-5, with D possibly being TRBD1 (6 bases). From germline, CDR1 is SGHRS and CDR2 YFSETQ. Trimming cost V 0 bases and J 2 bases, with 14 bases left between them. There are 16 residues in the CDR3. CDR3 amino acids: CASSLEVQGHQETQYF. CDR3 bases: TGCGCCAGCAGCTTGGAAGTACAGGGCCATCAAGAGACCCAGTACTTC.

Many counts were recorded for this clonotype. This chain links TRBV24-1 with TRBJ2-5; D uncertain. V shed 0 bases and J shed 7 bases, with 8 bases lying between them. The germline CDR1 and CDR2 sequences are KGHDR and SFDVKD. The CDR3 contains 13 residues. CDR3 protein: CATSDLFSGTQYF. The CDR3 region has the DNA TGTGCCACCAGTGATTTGTTTTCGGGGACCCAGTACTTC.

The gene calls are TRBV6-4 and TRBJ2-3; no definite D call. Trimming left V 0 bases short and J 2 bases short, with 3 bases between. This CDR3 spans 13 amino acids. Germline V gives CDR1 MRHNA, CDR2 SNTAGT. CDR3 protein: CASSDSDTDTQYF. CDR3 coding DNA: TGTGCCAGCAGTGACTCGGACACAGATACGCAGTATTTT.

The rearrangement links TRBV12-3 or TRBV12-4 to TRBJ1-1; D perhaps matches TRBD1 (6 bases). This CDR3 has 15 residues. V was shortened by 6 bases and J by 7 bases, with 21 bases between the two germline ends. The CDR3 is CASSPYLAGGSEAFF. CDR3 nucleotide sequence: TGTGCCAGCAGCCCCTACCTAGCGGGGGGCAGTGAAGCTTTCTTT.

This clonotype occurred many times. This chain links TRBV6-2 or TRBV6-3 with TRBJ1-6; D call uncertain. The CDR3 is made up of 16 amino acids. V dropped 9 bases and J dropped 7 bases, with 22 bases sitting between them. Germline-derived CDR1 and CDR2 are MNHEY and SVGEGT. CDR3 region: CARPLTTGGDNSPLHF. DNA of the CDR3: TGTGCCAGGCCGTTGACGACGGGAGGTGACAATTCACCCCTCCACTTT.

This chain uses TRBV2 with TRBJ1-5; 7 nucleotides match TRBD1. With 5 bases clipped from V and 0 bases from J, the junction kept 7 bases outside the gene matches. The V gene's germline CDR1 is SNHLY and CDR2 FYNNEI. The CDR3 extends over 16 amino acids. In nucleotides, the CDR3 is TGTGCCAGCAGTAGGGACAGCTTTTATAGCAATCAGCCCCAGCATTTT. This codes for CASSRDSFYSNQPQHF. The complete variable domain, with remaining parts taken from reference TRBV2 and TRBJ1-5, reads EPEVTQTPSHQVTQMGQEVILRCVPISNHLYFYWYRQILGQKVEFLVSFYNNEISEKSEIFDDQFSVERPDGSNFTLKIRSTKLEDSAMYFCASSRDSFYSNQPQHFGDGTRLSIL.

This clonotype was seen repeatedly, ten times or more. The CDR3 DNA is TGCGCCAGCAGGCGTCTTAGCAATCAGCCCCAGCATTTT. It translates to CASRRLSNQPQHF. The chain links TRBV5-1 to TRBJ1-5; no clear D. The CDR3 is made up of 13 amino acids. The germline V gene encodes CDR1 SGHRS and CDR2 YFSETQ. The V end was cut by 5 bases, the J end by 0 bases, with 6 bases between.

Note on this clonotype: Given the absence of the conserved phenylalanine or tryptophan at the CDR3 end, a read error is likely. No DNA is shown, since the ends of the CDR3 on it are uncertain; the CDR3 is the one TCRdb lists. This chain links TRBV20-1 with TRBJ1-6. The CDR3 totals 10 residues, both ends included. Germline lookup yields CDR1 DFQATT and CDR2 SNEGSKA (reference sequence). CDR3 protein: CSARVRQTLK.

This clonotype was detected a few times. V is TRBV14 and J is TRBJ2-7, with TRBD1 matching 10 bases. The CDR3 contains 17 residues. J lost 0 bases, V lost 4 bases, and 9 bases had no gene match. CDR1 and CDR2 (germline): SGHDN, FVKESK. The CDR3 DNA follows: TGTGCCAGCAGCCCATCACCGGGACAGGGGTTCTCCTACGAGCAGTACTTC. It encodes CASSPSPGQGFSYEQYF.

The genes are TRBV6-6 and TRBJ2-5, with a weak D call TRBD2 (6 bases). The ends were cut back, 6 bases at V and 2 bases at J, with 16 bases in the middle. The CDR3 sequence is 15 residues long. Germline loops: CDR1 MNHNY, CDR2 SVGAGI (reference sequence). CDR3 amino acids: CASRLCGTAQETQYF. In nucleotides, the CDR3 is TGTGCCAGCAGGCTTTGCGGGACCGCGCAAGAGACCCAGTACTTC.

The sample holds many counts of this clonotype. Compared with germline, one end of the junction differs, possibly owing to a read error. V gene TRBV7-3 combines with J gene TRBJ2-5; unclear D gene. The CDR3 length is 14 residues. Germline-derived CDR1 and CDR2 are SGHTA and FQGTGA. CDR3 amino acids: CASSSNQDHETQYF. CDR3 coding DNA: TGTGCCAGCAGCTCTAATCAGGACCACGAGACCCAGTACTTC.